The rows below give T cell receptor beta chains drawn from one sample of a study of molecular identifiers for immune sequencing clone quantification. TCRdb used MiXCR to reprocess the PCR reads, holding one entry per CDR3 protein. Here the sample spans 600,000 to 650,000 distinct CDR3 sequences, about 20% being singletons. Sequences were obtained from naive CD8+ T cells from blood, with Jurkat cell RNA spiked in. These receptors were taken from a human donor in good health. Some libraries in this study had Jurkat cell RNA spiked in. CDR3s include the opening cysteine and the closing phenylalanine or tryptophan. D genes are given only for firm matches. Clone size, where shown, is once, few, many, or a class for clones that have expanded.

len,v_gene,abundance,j_gene,d_gene,CDR3nt,CDR3aa
17,TRBV6-2/TRBV6-3,many,TRBJ2-7,TRBD1,TGTGCCAGCAGCCCCCTCTCGAGACAGGGGTCGAGGGGCGAGCAGTACTTC,CASSPLSRQGSRGEQYF
15,TRBV20-1,few,TRBJ1-3,NA,TGCAGTGCTAGAGATTCTTGGGTGGCCGGAAACACCATATATTTT,CSARDSWVAGNTIYF
14,TRBV4-3,many,TRBJ2-1,NA,TGCGCCAGCAGTCCCGGGCTACTCTACAATGAGCAGTTCTTC,CASSPGLLYNEQFF
14,TRBV27,few,TRBJ2-7,NA,TGTGCCAGCAGTTCCCGAGGTAGTAGTAACGAGCAGTACTTC,CASSSRGSSNEQYF
14,TRBV7-9,many,TRBJ2-3,NA,TGTGCCAGCAGCCCTAGCTCGGGGACAGATACGCAGTATTTT,CASSPSSGTDTQYF
13,TRBV2,few,TRBJ2-7,NA,TGTGCCAGCCTTCCTGAGCAGCTCCCCGAGCAGTACTTC,CASLPEQLPEQYF
14,TRBV19,NA,TRBJ1-5,NA,TGTGCCAGTAGTATAGAAGACGGTAATCAGCCCCAGCATTTT,CASSIEDGNQPQHF
17,TRBV5-1,few,TRBJ2-7,TRBD2,TGCGCCAGCAGCCCCGGACTAGCGGGGGATTGGCCCTACGAGCAGTACTTC,CASSPGLAGDWPYEQYF
15,TRBV5-6,few,TRBJ2-5,NA,TGTGCCAGCAGCTTGATAAGGGCCCTACAAGAGACCCAGTACTTC,CASSLIRALQETQYF
19,TRBV20-1,few,TRBJ1-5,NA,TGCAGTGCTAAGTGGACTGGAGCGGGGTGGGGCGTAAGCAATCAGCCCCAGCATTTT,CSAKWTGAGWGVSNQPQHF
16,TRBV7-6,many,TRBJ2-2,TRBD1,TGTGCCAGCAGCCGAAGGGACAGGGGAGAGACCGGGGAGCTGTTTTTT,CASSRRDRGETGELFF
14,TRBV30,many,TRBJ2-1,NA,TGTGCCTGGAGTACAGGGAGCTCCTACAATGAGCAGTTCTTC,CAWSTGSSYNEQFF
13,TRBV19,once,TRBJ2-3,NA,TGTGCCAGTAGTTTAGGCGGGCCAGATACGCAGGATTTT,CASSLGGPDTQDF
13,TRBV19,NA,TRBJ2-7,NA,TGTGCCAGTATCGGCGGGCCCTCCTACGAGCGGTACTTC,CASIGGPSYERYF
14,TRBV27,many,TRBJ1-2,NA,TGTGCCAGCAGTTTTGTGGGGAACAACTATGGCTACACCTTC,CASSFVGNNYGYTF
15,TRBV7-9,many,TRBJ2-3,NA,TGTGCCAGCAGCTTAGTGTCCGGGTCCGGGGATACGCAGTATTTT,CASSLVSGSGDTQYF